This T cell receptor (beta chain) came from a study of response to subunit inactivated influenza vaccine. TCRdb processed the RT-PCR reads anew with MiXCR; each CDR3 protein has one entry. The sample has roughly 520,000 distinct CDR3 sequences, roughly 23% seen once. With V trimmed by 6 bases and J by 5 bases, 2 bases remained unmatched. CDR3 length: 13 amino acids. Germline CDR1 reads ENHRY; CDR2 reads SYGVKD. This chain links TRBV10-3 with TRBJ1-5, with TRBD1 identical over 9 bases. The sequence was obtained from a man between 50 and 59 years old who received an inactivated influenza vaccine. Specimen: CD4+ T cells sorted from PBMCs, collected less than 6 days after vaccination. CDR3 in DNA: TGTGCCATCAGCAGGACAGGGGATCAGCCCCAGCATTTT. It translates to CAISRTGDQPQHF.